Below, one T cell receptor (beta chain) is given with its context. TCRdb's table, derived via immunoSEQ multiplex PCR, lists solely in-frame clones and lacks some. The sample lists more than 100,000 clones; about 91% were seen once. This sample is part of a study of T cell responses to AZD1222 COVID-19 vaccine. This CDR3 is built from 14 residues. The germline V gene encodes CDR1 MNHEY and CDR2 SVGAGI. Trimming left V 6 bases short and J 2 bases short, with 13 bases between. The specimen comprised peripheral blood, sampled on day 0 of AZD1222 vaccination. This receptor was taken from an adult in good health. The chain uses TRBV6-5 and TRBJ1-1, with D perhaps matching TRBD1 (6 bases). This chain's CDR3 is CASSLQGSNTEAFF. For the CDR3, the DNA is TGTGCCAGCAGCCTACAGGGATCAAACACTGAAGCTTTCTTT.